This T cell receptor (beta chain) stems from a study of cytomegalovirus exposure and HLA in healthy donors. PCR used 60 Vbeta primers and 13 Jbeta primers. Data came from immunoSEQ multiplex PCR; TCRdb stores just in-frame clones and leaves some out. The sample consists of about 100,000 clones, approximately 80% of them appearing once. The CDR3 consists of 13 residues. Trimming cost V 5 bases and J 3 bases, with 9 bases left between them. Germline CDR1 reads SEHNR; CDR2 reads FQNEAQ (reference sequence). This clonotype was obtained from a woman aged 60-75 years in good health and CMV-seronegative. The chain recombines TRBV7-9 with TRBJ2-3; TRBD1 is a possible D gene (5 bases). Sequenced sample: PBMCs. This CDR3 is CASSLRQTDTQYF. CDR3 sequence (DNA): TGTGCCAGCAGCCTGCGACAGACAGATACGCAGTATTTT.